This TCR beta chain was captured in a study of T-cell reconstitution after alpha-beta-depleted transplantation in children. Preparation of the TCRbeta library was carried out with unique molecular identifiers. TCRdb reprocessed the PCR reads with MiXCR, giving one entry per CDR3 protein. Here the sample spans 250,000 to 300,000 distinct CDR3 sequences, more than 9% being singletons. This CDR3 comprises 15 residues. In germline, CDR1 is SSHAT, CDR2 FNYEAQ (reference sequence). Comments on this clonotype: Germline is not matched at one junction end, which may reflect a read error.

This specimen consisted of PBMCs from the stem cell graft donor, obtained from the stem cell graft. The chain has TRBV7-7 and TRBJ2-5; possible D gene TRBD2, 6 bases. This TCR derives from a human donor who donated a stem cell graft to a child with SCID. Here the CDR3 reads CASTPAGGAGETQYF. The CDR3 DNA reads TGTGCTAGCACCCCAGCTGGGGGTGCGGGGGAGACCCAGTACTTC.